This record concerns one T cell receptor beta chain sequence. Authors' methods: From reference gene primer amplification, estimates of nucleated cell counts were derived. The data were produced by immunoSEQ multiplex PCR, yet TCRdb's version contains in-frame clones alone and is incomplete. The V and J calls and clone size come from that table; D and trimming were worked out from the DNA. The sample lists around 200,000 clones, 80% occurring once. The CDR3 loop spans 16 amino acids. Germline trimming cut 4 bases from V and 2 bases from J; bases unmatched to any gene: 9. The germline CDR1 and CDR2 sequences are SGHTS and YDEGEE. The sample is drawn from a study of blood T cell repertoires in COVID-19. Study at large: Samples of COVID-19 (acute and convalescent) were obtained from the United States, Italy and Spain. The analysed material was cDNA or gDNA that came from T cells, B-cell-depleted T cells, or PBMCs.

Sequenced input: peripheral blood. This sequence originates from a woman between 65 and 79 years old with acute or convalescent COVID-19. The rearrangement joins TRBV5-8 to TRBJ2-1; 7 nucleotides agree with TRBD2. Here the CDR3 reads CASSRPGGSAYNEQFF. Written as DNA, the CDR3 is TGTGCCAGCAGCCGACCGGGAGGTTCCGCCTACAATGAGCAGTTCTTC.